The clone carrying this TCR beta chain was counted a few times. Its antigen is currently unknown. This sample was included in a study of naive and memory T cell subsets. Both TRBC1 and TRBC2 were covered by a beta constant-region primer of two equimolar oligonucleotides. Four rounds of PCR amplified the ligated cDNA using nested alpha and beta constant-region primers plus SP2. One entry per CDR3 protein results from TCRdb running MiXCR on the UMI-ligation and nested PCR reads. The table shows under 100,000 distinct CDR3 sequences, with roughly 7% occurring only once. CD4+ T cell IFNgamma after overnight CMV lysate exposure gave donor CMV status. Study findings and constraints: In CD4 and CD8 cells, diversity dropped from naive through EMRA.

Sequenced input: central memory CD4+ T cells from blood. The TCR was taken from a human donor in good health.

This CDR3 is CASSLGANKKEQYF. The CDR3 DNA reads TGTGCCAGCAGTTTGGGGGCCAACAAGAAAGAGCAGTACTTC. J is TRBJ2-7 and V is TRBV12-3 or TRBV12-4, with D tentatively TRBD1 (6 bases). The CDR3 has 14 residues. V was pared by 3 bases and J by 7 bases, with 16 bases between.